This entry describes one T cell receptor beta chain. This specimen belongs to a study of CD8 T cells in Susac syndrome. Random-hexamer reverse transcription was applied to roughly 0.5 to 1 ug RNA. TCRdb re-derived calls from the immunoSEQ multiplex PCR reads in MiXCR, one entry per CDR3 protein. The sample lists some 110,000 distinct CDR3 sequences; around 94% were seen once. V lost 0 bases and J lost 7, with 4 bases in between. This CDR3 spans 12 amino acids. Germline V gene data show CDR1 as MGHRA and CDR2 as YSYEKL. This TCR came from a human donor with Susac syndrome. Sequenced input: CD8+ T cells from PBMCs. The rearrangement joins TRBV4-1 to TRBJ2-1; D ambiguous. In DNA, the CDR3 is TGCGCCAGCAGCCAAGATGCAAATGAGCAGTTCTTC. It is translated as CASSQDANEQFF.